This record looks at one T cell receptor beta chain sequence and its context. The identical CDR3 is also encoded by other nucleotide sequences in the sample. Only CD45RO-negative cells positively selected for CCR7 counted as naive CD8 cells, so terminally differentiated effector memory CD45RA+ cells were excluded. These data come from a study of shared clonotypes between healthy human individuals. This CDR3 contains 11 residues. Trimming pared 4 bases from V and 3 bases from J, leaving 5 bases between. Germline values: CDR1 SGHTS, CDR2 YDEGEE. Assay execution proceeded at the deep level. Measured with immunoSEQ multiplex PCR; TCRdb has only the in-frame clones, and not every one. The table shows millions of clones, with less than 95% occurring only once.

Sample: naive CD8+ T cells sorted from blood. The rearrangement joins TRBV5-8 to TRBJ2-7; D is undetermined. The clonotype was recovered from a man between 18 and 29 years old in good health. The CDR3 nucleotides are TGTGCCAGCAGCCCTAGCTACGAGCAGTACTTC. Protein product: CASSPSYEQYF.